The 17 T cell receptor beta chains listed next were all sequenced from one sample in a study of identical twins. TCRdb recomputed calls from the 5' RACE reads with MiXCR, one row per CDR3 protein. This sample has some 560,000 distinct CDR3 sequences, with 7.5% to 10% found just once. These data were also filed under a second study, of yellow fever vaccine responses in identical twins.

Sequencing input: PBMCs. These receptors all come from a woman younger than 30 in good health.

This clonotype appeared a few times. V gene TRBV5-1 combines with J gene TRBJ2-3; no reliable D call. CDR3 length: 16 residues. The V end was cut by 3 bases, the J end by 1 base, with 15 bases between. Germline CDR1 and CDR2: SGHRS and YFSETQ. Here the CDR3 reads CASSSNAVVGTDTQYF. CDR3 DNA: TGCGCCAGCAGCTCGAACGCGGTCGTCGGCACAGATACGCAGTATTTT.

In this sample, this clonotype turned up many times. The rearrangement uses TRBV20-1 and TRBJ2-3; 7 bases agree with TRBD2. The CDR3 is made up of 14 amino acids. J lost 4 bases, V lost 0 bases, and 4 bases had no gene match. The germline V gene has CDR1 DFQATT and CDR2 SNEGSKA (reference sequence). This CDR3 reads CSAREGGRPDTQYF. Written as DNA, the CDR3 is TGCAGTGCTAGAGAGGGGGGGAGGCCAGATACGCAGTATTTT.

In this sample, this clonotype turned up a few times. The chain carries TRBV20-1 and TRBJ2-1; possibly TRBD2 for D (6 bases). The CDR3 has 12 residues. CDR1 DFQATT and CDR2 SNEGSKA come from the germline V gene (reference sequence). Deletions cut 4 bases from V and 12 bases from J, with 16 bases between. The CDR3 spells CSANRFAGSQFF. As DNA, the CDR3 is TGCAGTGCTAATCGATTCGCGGGGTCGCAGTTCTTC.

This clonotype has at least ten counts. CDR3 protein: CSARAGDAGETQYF. The DNA for the CDR3 is TGCAGTGCTAGAGCGGGAGATGCAGGAGAGACCCAGTACTTC. The chain recombines TRBV20-1 with TRBJ2-5; possibly TRBD2 for D (6 bases). CDR1 is DFQATT and CDR2 is SNEGSKA in the germline V gene (reference sequence). This CDR3 is 14 amino acids long. V shed 1 base and J shed 4 bases, with 13 bases lying between them.

The chain employs TRBV20-1 and TRBJ1-2; 8 bases match TRBD1. V lost 6 bases, J lost 2 bases, and 5 bases stayed unmatched. The CDR3 length is 13 residues. Germline lookup yields CDR1 DFQATT and CDR2 SNEGSKA (reference sequence). CDR3 DNA: TGCAGTGCACCCAGGACAGGGAACTATGGCTACACCTTC. Encoded protein: CSAPRTGNYGYTF.

This chain connects TRBV6-5 to TRBJ2-5; D gene uncertain. The CDR3 runs to 13 residues. Germline V lookup: CDR1 MNHEY, CDR2 SVGAGI. The germline V and J ends were trimmed by 2 bases and 6 bases, with 10 bases remaining between them. CDR3 sequence (DNA): TGTGCCAGCAGTTACGACGCCGGAAAGACCCAGTACTTC. Amino acid sequence: CASSYDAGKTQYF.

Only a few counts were recorded for this clonotype. The V call is TRBV7-8, the J call TRBJ2-5, with 7 bases identical to TRBD2. This CDR3 contains 17 residues. Germline CDR1 SGHVS, CDR2 FQNEAQ. Losses at the gene ends were 3 bases for V and 4 bases for J; bases not matched to a gene: 14. CDR3 sequence: CASSFRPGLGIRETQYF. Written as DNA, the CDR3 is TGTGCCAGCAGCTTTCGTCCAGGACTAGGCATCCGAGAGACCCAGTACTTC. The whole variable domain, remainder taken from reference TRBV7-8 and TRBJ2-5, is GAGVSQSPRYKVAKRGQDVALRCDPISGHVSLFWYQQALGQGPEFLTYFQNEAQLDKSGLPSDRFFAERPEGSVSTLKIQRTQQEDSAVYLCASSFRPGLGIRETQYFGPGTRLLVL.

The chain links TRBV4-3 to TRBJ1-3; D may be TRBD1 (5 bases). Per the germline V gene, CDR1 is LGHNA and CDR2 is YSLEER. This CDR3 is 16 amino acids long. V lost 0 bases and J lost 2, with 11 bases in between. The CDR3 is CASSQDLGGAGNTIYF. The CDR3 DNA reads as TGCGCCAGCAGCCAAGACCTTGGGGGGGCTGGAAACACCATATATTTT.

The rearrangement links TRBV4-3 to TRBJ2-1; TRBD1 matches 7 bases. The V and J ends lost 2 bases and 8 bases, in that order; junction bases with no gene match: 9. The germline V gene encodes CDR1 LGHNA and CDR2 YSLEER. The CDR3 is made up of 15 amino acids. The CDR3 loop is CASSQTTGLGHEQFF. CDR3 DNA: TGCGCCAGCAGCCAAACGACAGGGTTAGGGCATGAGCAGTTCTTC.

A few counts support this clonotype. The chain has TRBV5-1 and TRBJ2-1, with 9 bases matching TRBD2. CDR1 and CDR2 (germline): SGHRS, YFSETQ. V shed 3 bases, J shed 4 bases, and the junction held 5 bases outside the gene matches. The CDR3 length is 15 residues. CDR3: CASSYDSGGYNEQFF. CDR3 DNA: TGCGCCAGCAGCTACGATAGCGGGGGTTACAATGAGCAGTTCTTC. Full variable domain (remainder filled in from reference TRBV5-1 and TRBJ2-1): KAGVTQTPRYLIKTRGQQVTLSCSPISGHRSVSWYQQTPGQGLQFLFEYFSETQRNKGNFPGRFSGRQFSNSRSEMNVSTLELGDSALYLCASSYDSGGYNEQFFGPGTRLTVL.

The sample holds many counts of this clonotype. The chain links TRBV2 to TRBJ1-1; no reliable D call. Trimming shortened V by 7 bases and J by 4 bases, and 19 bases separated the two germline ends. The germline V gene encodes CDR1 SNHLY and CDR2 FYNNEI. The CDR3 is made up of 15 amino acids. DNA for the CDR3: TGTGCCAGCAAAAGCGCTGGTCGGGGTAGCACTGAAGCTTTCTTT. This gives the protein CASKSAGRGSTEAFF.

In DNA form, the CDR3 reads TGCAGTGCTAGAGATCGTCGAGGCAAAGATACGCAGTATTTT. Amino acid sequence: CSARDRRGKDTQYF. The chain uses TRBV20-1 and TRBJ2-3; no definite D call. Trimming took off 0 bases at V and 5 bases at J, with 12 bases between the two ends. CDR1 is DFQATT, CDR2 SNEGSKA, per germline (reference sequence). The CDR3 is made up of 14 amino acids.

The J gene is TRBJ2-3, the V gene TRBV12-3 or TRBV12-4; 8 nucleotides match TRBD1. The V gene end was trimmed by 5 bases and the J gene end by 3 bases; junction bases not matched to a gene: 7. The CDR3 extends over 15 amino acids. CDR3 in amino acids: CASSQQGGSTDTQYF. In DNA form, the CDR3 reads TGTGCCAGCAGTCAACAGGGGGGTAGTACAGATACGCAGTATTTT.

This chain connects TRBV5-1 to TRBJ1-3, with D possibly TRBD1 on 5 matching bases. The CDR3 is 15 amino acids. V lost 3 bases, J lost 2 bases, and 12 bases lay in between. Germline CDR1 is SGHRS and CDR2 is YFSETQ. This CDR3 is CASSSGVGPGNTIYF. The CDR3 DNA is TGCGCCAGCAGCTCGGGGGTAGGCCCTGGAAACACCATATATTTT. Filled out from reference TRBV5-1 and TRBJ1-3, the complete variable domain reads KAGVTQTPRYLIKTRGQQVTLSCSPISGHRSVSWYQQTPGQGLQFLFEYFSETQRNKGNFPGRFSGRQFSNSRSEMNVSTLELGDSALYLCASSSGVGPGNTIYFGEGSWLTVV.

This clonotype came up many times. The chain recombines TRBV4-3 with TRBJ2-1; D assignment may be TRBD1 or TRBD2 (5 bases each). V lost 3 bases, J lost 3 bases, and 18 bases lay in between. This CDR3 is 17 amino acids long. Germline V gives CDR1 LGHNA, CDR2 YSLEER. The CDR3 bases are TGCGCCAGCAGCCATGTGGTGGGACCTCAATTCTACAATGAGCAGTTCTTC. It is translated as CASSHVVGPQFYNEQFF.

In its sample, this clonotype was seen many times. The rearrangement links TRBV10-3 to TRBJ2-3; D possibly matches TRBD1 or TRBD2 (6 bases each). Germline lookup yields CDR1 ENHRY and CDR2 SYGVKD. Trimming removed 3 bases from V and 1 base from J, with 11 bases in between. The CDR3 has 15 residues. The CDR3 sequence: CAISDLRGGTDTQYF. The DNA for the CDR3 is TGTGCCATCAGTGACCTTAGGGGGGGCACAGATACGCAGTATTTT.

This clonotype was picked up many times. The rearrangement joins TRBV15 to TRBJ1-2; tentatively, D is TRBD1 (5 bases). The CDR3 contains 18 residues. Germline CDR1 reads LNHNV; CDR2 reads YYDKDF (reference sequence). Trimming removed 2 bases from V and 6 bases from J, with 25 bases in between. The CDR3 DNA reads as TGTGCCACCAGCAGAACCCGGTCAGACTGGGGCGATGAGGATGGCTACACCTTC. Translating gives CATSRTRSDWGDEDGYTF.